This T cell receptor beta chain was identified during a study of T cells in Graves' hyperthyroidism and ophthalmopathy. The CDR3 consists of 13 residues. Per the germline V gene, CDR1 is LNHDA and CDR2 is SQIVND (reference sequence). Trimming at V came to 6 bases and at J to 5 bases, leaving 4 bases not matched to a gene. The table lists this clonotype with many counts. The source material, RNA transcripts, was used to amplify TCR beta CDR3 regions. When the TCR CDR3 underwent first-round RT-PCR, the HTBI primer set was used. One entry per CDR3 protein, called by TCRdb with MiXCR from the multiplex PCR reads. Here the sample spans roughly 240,000 distinct CDR3 sequences, around 25% being singletons.

The specimen sequenced was blood. This chain joins TRBV19 and TRBJ1-1, with TRBD1 matching 9 bases. The source of this sequence is a woman between 40 and 55 years old with Graves' ophthalmopathy. The CDR3 nucleotides are TGTGCCAGTAGAAGGACAGGGGAGACTGAAGCTTTCTTT. Encoded protein: CASRRTGETEAFF.